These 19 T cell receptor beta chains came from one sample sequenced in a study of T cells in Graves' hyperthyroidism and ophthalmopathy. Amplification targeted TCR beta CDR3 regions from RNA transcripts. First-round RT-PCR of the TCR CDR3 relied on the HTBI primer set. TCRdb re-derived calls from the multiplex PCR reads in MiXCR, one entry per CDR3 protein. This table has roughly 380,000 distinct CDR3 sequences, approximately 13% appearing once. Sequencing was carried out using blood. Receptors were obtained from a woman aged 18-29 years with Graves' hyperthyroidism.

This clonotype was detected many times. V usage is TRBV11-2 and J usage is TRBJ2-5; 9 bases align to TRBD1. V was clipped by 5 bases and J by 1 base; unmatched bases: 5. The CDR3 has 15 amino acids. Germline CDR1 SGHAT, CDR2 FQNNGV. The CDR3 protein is CASSLTTGGQETQYF. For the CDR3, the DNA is TGTGCCAGCAGCCTCACGACAGGGGGCCAAGAGACCCAGTACTTC. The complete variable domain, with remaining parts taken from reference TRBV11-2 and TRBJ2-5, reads EAGVAQSPRYKIIEKRQSVAFWCNPISGHATLYWYQQILGQGPKLLIQFQNNGVVDDSQLPKDRFSAERLKGVDSTLKIQPAKLEDSAVYLCASSLTTGGQETQYFGPGTRLLVL.

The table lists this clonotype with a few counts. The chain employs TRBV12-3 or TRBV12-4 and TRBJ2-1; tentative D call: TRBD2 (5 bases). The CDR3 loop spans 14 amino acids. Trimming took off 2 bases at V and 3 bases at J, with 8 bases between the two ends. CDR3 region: CASSLREFYNEQFF. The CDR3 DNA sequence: TGTGCCAGCAGTTTAAGGGAGTTCTACAATGAGCAGTTCTTC.

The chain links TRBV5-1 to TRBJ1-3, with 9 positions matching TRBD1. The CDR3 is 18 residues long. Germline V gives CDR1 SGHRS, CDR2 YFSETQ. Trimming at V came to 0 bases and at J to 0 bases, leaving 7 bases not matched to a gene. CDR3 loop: CASSLERRDRVSGNTIYF. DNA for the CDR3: TGCGCCAGCAGCTTGGAACGCCGGGACAGGGTCTCTGGAAACACCATATATTTT.

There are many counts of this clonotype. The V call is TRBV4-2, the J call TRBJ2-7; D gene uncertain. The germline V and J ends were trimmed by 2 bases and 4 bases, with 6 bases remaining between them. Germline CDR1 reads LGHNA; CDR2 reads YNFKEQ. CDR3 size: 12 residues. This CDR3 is CASSQLGYEQYF. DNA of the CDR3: TGTGCCAGCAGCCAATTGGGATACGAGCAGTACTTC.

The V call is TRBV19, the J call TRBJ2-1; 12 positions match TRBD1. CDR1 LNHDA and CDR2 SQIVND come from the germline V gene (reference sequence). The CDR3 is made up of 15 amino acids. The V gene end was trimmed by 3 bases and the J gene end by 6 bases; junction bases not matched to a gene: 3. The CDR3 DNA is TGTGCCAGTAGTATCCAGGGACAGGGGGCCAATGAGCAGTTCTTC. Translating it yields CASSIQGQGANEQFF.

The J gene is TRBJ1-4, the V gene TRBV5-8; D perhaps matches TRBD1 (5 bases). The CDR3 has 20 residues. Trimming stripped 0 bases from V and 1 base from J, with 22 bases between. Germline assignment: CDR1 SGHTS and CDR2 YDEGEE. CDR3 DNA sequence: TGTGCCAGCAGCTTGGGTGTGCAGGGTGTACGAGTAGGAACTAATGAAAAACTGTTTTTT. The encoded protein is CASSLGVQGVRVGTNEKLFF.

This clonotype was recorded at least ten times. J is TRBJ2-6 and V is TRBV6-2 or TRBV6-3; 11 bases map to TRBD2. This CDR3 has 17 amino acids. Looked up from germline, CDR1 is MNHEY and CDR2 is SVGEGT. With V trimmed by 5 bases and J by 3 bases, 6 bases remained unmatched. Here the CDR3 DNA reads TGTGCCAGCAGTCCTTCTAGCGGGAGGAGTGGGGCCAACGTCCTGACTTTC. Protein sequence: CASSPSSGRSGANVLTF.

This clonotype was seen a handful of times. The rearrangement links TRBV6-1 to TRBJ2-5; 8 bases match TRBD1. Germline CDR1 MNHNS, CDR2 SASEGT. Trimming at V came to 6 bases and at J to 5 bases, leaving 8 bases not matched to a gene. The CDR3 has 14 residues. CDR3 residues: CASSIQGAGETQYF. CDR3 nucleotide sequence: TGTGCCAGCAGCATTCAGGGGGCGGGGGAGACCCAGTACTTC.

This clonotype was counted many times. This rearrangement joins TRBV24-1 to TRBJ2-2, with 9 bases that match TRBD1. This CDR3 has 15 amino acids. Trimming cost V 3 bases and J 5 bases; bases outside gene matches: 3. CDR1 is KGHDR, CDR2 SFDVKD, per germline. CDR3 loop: CATSDRDRETGELFF. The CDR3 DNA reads TGTGCCACCAGTGATCGGGACAGGGAGACCGGGGAGCTGTTTTTT.

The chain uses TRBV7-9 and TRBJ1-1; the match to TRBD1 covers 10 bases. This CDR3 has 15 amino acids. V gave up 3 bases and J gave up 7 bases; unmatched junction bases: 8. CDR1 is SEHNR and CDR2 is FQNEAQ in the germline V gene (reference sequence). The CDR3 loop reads CASSFSLDRGIEAFF. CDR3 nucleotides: TGTGCCAGCAGCTTCTCCTTGGACAGGGGGATTGAAGCTTTCTTT.

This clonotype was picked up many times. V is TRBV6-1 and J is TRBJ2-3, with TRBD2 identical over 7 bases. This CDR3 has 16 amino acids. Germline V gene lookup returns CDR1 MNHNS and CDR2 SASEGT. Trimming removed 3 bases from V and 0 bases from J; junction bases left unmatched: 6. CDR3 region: CASSEMGGVSTDTQYF. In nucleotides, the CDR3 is TGTGCCAGCAGTGAGATGGGGGGGGTTAGCACAGATACGCAGTATTTT.

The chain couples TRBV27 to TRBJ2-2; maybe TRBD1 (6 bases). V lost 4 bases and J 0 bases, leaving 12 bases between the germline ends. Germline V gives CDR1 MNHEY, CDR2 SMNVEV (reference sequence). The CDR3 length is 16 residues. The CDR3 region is CASSSGTLTNTGELFF. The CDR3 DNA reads TGTGCCAGCAGTTCAGGGACATTAACGAACACCGGGGAGCTGTTTTTT.

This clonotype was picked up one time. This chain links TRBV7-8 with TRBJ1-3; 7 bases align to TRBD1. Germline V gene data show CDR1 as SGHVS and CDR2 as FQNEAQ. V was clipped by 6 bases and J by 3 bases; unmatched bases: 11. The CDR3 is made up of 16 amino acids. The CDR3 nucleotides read TGTGCCAGCAGTCCCGAAGGGGGCTTAGGTGGAAACACCATATATTTT. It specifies CASSPEGGLGGNTIYF.

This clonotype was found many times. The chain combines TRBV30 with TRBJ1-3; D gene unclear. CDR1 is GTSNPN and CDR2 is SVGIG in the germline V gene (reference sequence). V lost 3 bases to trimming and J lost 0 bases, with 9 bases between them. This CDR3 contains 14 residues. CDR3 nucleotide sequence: TGTGCCTGGAGAGTTGGGAACTCTGGAAACACCATATATTTT. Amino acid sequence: CAWRVGNSGNTIYF.

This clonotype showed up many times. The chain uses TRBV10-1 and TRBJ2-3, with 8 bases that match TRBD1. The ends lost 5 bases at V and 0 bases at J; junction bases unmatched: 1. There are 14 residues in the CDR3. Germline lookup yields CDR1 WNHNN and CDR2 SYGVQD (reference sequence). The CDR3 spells CASSRTGSTDTQYF. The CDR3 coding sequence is TGCGCCAGCAGTCGGACAGGGAGCACAGATACGCAGTATTTT.

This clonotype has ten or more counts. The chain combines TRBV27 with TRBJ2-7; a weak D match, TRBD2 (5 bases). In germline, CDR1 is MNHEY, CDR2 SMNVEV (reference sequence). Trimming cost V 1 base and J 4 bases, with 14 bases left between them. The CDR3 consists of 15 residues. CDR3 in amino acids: CASSLLWDAGYEQYF. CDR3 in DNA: TGTGCCAGCAGTTTATTGTGGGATGCGGGTTACGAGCAGTACTTC.

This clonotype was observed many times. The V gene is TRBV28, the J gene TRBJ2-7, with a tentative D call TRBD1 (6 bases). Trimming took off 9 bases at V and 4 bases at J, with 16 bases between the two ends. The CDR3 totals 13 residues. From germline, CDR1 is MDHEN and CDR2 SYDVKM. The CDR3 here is CASGRGALYEQYF. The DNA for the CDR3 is TGTGCCAGTGGCAGGGGTGCTCTATACGAGCAGTACTTC.

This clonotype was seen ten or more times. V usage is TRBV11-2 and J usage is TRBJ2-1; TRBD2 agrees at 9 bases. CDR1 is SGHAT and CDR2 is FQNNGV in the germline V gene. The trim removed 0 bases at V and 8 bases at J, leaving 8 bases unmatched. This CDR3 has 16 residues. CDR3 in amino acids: CASSLDRVAGAHEQFF. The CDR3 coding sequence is TGTGCCAGCAGCTTAGATAGGGTAGCGGGAGCCCATGAGCAGTTCTTC.

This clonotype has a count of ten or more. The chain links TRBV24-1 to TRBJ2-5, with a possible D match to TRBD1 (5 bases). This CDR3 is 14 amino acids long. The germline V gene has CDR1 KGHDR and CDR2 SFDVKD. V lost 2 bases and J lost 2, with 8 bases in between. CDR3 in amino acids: CATSDSDRQETQYF. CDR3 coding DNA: TGTGCCACCAGTGATTCCGACAGACAAGAGACCCAGTACTTC.